These 28 T cell receptor beta chains originate from one sample sequenced in a study of cytomegalovirus exposure and HLA in healthy donors. A multiplex PCR was run with 60 Vbeta primers and 13 Jbeta primers. Method: immunoSEQ multiplex PCR; TCRdb's copy keeps in-frame clones and lacks some. The data hold roughly 120,000 clones, with about 80% observed a single time. Sequenced input: PBMCs. The receptors here all came from a woman aged 45-60 years in good health and CMV-seropositive.

CDR3 DNA sequence: TGCGCCAGCAGCCAAGATCCAGGGGGACTAGCGGGAACAGATACGCAGTATTTT. This sequence encodes CASSQDPGGLAGTDTQYF. V and J are TRBV4-3 and TRBJ2-3, with 13 bases fitting TRBD2. The CDR3 extends over 18 amino acids. Germline lookup yields CDR1 LGHNA and CDR2 YSLEER. Losses at the gene ends were 0 bases for V and 3 bases for J; bases not matched to a gene: 6.

The chain links TRBV7-9 to TRBJ2-5, with a possible D match to TRBD2 (6 bases). V was clipped by 5 bases and J by 5 bases, with 15 bases between them. CDR1 and CDR2 from the germline V gene are SEHNR and FQNEAQ (reference sequence). The CDR3 runs to 14 residues. This CDR3 reads CASSGSVGRETQYF. The CDR3 DNA sequence: TGTGCCAGCAGCGGCAGCGTGGGGAGGGAGACCCAGTACTTC.

The chain is built from TRBV14 and TRBJ2-7; possible D gene TRBD1, 6 bases. Germline loops: CDR1 SGHDN, CDR2 FVKESK. With 4 bases removed from V and 4 bases from J, the gap between germline ends came to 11 bases. This CDR3 region has 13 residues. This CDR3 is CASSLRRGYEQYF. Written as DNA, the CDR3 is TGTGCCAGCAGCCTCAGAAGGGGGTACGAGCAGTACTTC.

Points on this clone: This sample also contains other DNA sequences that code for the same CDR3. This chain links TRBV9 with TRBJ1-4; 8 bases map to TRBD1. The CDR3 extends over 15 amino acids. J gave up 8 bases and V 3 bases, and 9 bases lay outside the gene matches. Germline V gene lookup returns CDR1 SGDLS and CDR2 YYNGEE. The CDR3 sequence is CASSGPGQGGEKLFF. The CDR3 nucleotides are TGTGCCAGCAGCGGACCAGGACAGGGTGGCGAAAAACTGTTTTTT. The variable domain in full, completed from reference TRBV9 and TRBJ1-4, reads DSGVTQTPKHLITATGQRVTLRCSPRSGDLSVYWYQQSLDQGLQFLIQYYNGEERAKGNILERFSAQQFPDLHSELNLSSLELGDSALYFCASSGPGQGGEKLFFGSGTQLSVL.

The rearrangement links TRBV6-1 to TRBJ2-7, with D possibly TRBD1 on 6 matching bases. CDR1 is MNHNS, CDR2 SASEGT, per germline. The CDR3 consists of 14 residues. V gave up 7 bases and J gave up 2 bases, with 15 bases separating them. The CDR3 nucleotides read TGTGCCAGCATTCCGGACAAGGGGGCCTACGAGCAGTACTTC. As protein: CASIPDKGAYEQYF.

This sequence joins TRBV11-2 and TRBJ1-2; the match to TRBD1 covers 11 bases. V was pared by 4 bases and J by 8 bases, with 6 bases of the junction left unmatched. The germline V gene has CDR1 SGHAT and CDR2 FQNNGV. This CDR3 is 14 amino acids long. The CDR3 spells CASSSGQGAQGYTF. The CDR3 nucleotides are TGTGCCAGCAGCTCCGGACAGGGGGCGCAGGGCTACACCTTC.

The chain links TRBV5-4 to TRBJ2-5, with 8 bases that match TRBD2. J gave up 2 bases and V 3 bases, and 6 bases lay outside the gene matches. CDR1 SGHNT and CDR2 YYREEE come from the germline V gene (reference sequence). This CDR3 has 15 residues. The CDR3 here is CASSSKSGGQETQYF. CDR3 nucleotides: TGTGCCAGCAGCTCTAAGTCGGGGGGGCAAGAGACCCAGTACTTC.

The chain is built from TRBV2 and TRBJ2-5, with TRBD2 matching over 12 bases. Per the germline V gene, CDR1 is SNHLY and CDR2 is FYNNEI. The V gene end was trimmed by 4 bases and the J gene end by 5 bases; junction bases not matched to a gene: 2. This CDR3 comprises 14 residues. The CDR3: CASSGGTSGETQYF. CDR3 sequence (DNA): TGTGCCAGCAGTGGAGGGACTAGCGGGGAGACCCAGTACTTC.

The V and J genes are TRBV5-1 and TRBJ2-2, with 8 positions matching TRBD1. The V gene end was trimmed by 0 bases and the J gene end by 6 bases; junction bases not matched to a gene: 7. The CDR3 is made up of 16 amino acids. The germline V gene encodes CDR1 SGHRS and CDR2 YFSETQ. The CDR3 DNA reads TGCGCCAGCAGCTTGGCCCCAGGGGGCATCCCCGGGGAGCTGTTTTTT. Translation: CASSLAPGGIPGELFF.

V gene TRBV7-9 combines with J gene TRBJ1-4; TRBD1 matches at 8 bases. There are 15 residues in the CDR3. Trimming removed 5 bases from V and 10 bases from J; junction bases left unmatched: 12. Per the germline V gene, CDR1 is SEHNR and CDR2 is FQNEAQ (reference sequence). CDR3 in amino acids: CASSLDRGINGKLFF. CDR3 in DNA: TGTGCCAGCAGCCTTGACAGGGGAATAAACGGAAAACTGTTTTTT.

The chain has TRBV6-5 and TRBJ2-4; maybe TRBD1 (6 bases). The CDR3 is 14 amino acids. CDR1 is MNHEY and CDR2 is SVGAGI in the germline V gene. Trimming cost V 6 bases and J 12 bases, with 21 bases left between them. DNA for the CDR3: TGTGCCAGCAGCCAAACAGGGCCACGCGGCAGTCAGTACTTC. Amino acid sequence: CASSQTGPRGSQYF.

Of note for this clone: This specimen includes other DNA sequences encoding the same CDR3. This sequence joins TRBV10-3 and TRBJ2-7; D unclear. V lost 0 bases and J lost 1, with 7 bases in between. CDR1 is ENHRY, CDR2 SYGVKD, per germline. The CDR3 extends over 14 amino acids. The CDR3 region is CAISESTPSYEQYF. CDR3 sequence (DNA): TGTGCCATCAGTGAGTCCACACCATCCTACGAGCAGTACTTC.

This clone was seen once. The chain recombines TRBV9 with TRBJ1-6; TRBD1 might be the D (5 bases). The V and J ends lost 0 bases and 2 bases respectively, with 12 bases between them. The germline V gene has CDR1 SGDLS and CDR2 YYNGEE. CDR3 length equals 17 residues. CDR3 sequence (DNA): TGTGCCAGCAGCGTAGGGGCAGGGTTCACCTATAATTCACCCCTCCACTTT. Translation gives CASSVGAGFTYNSPLHF.

The J gene is TRBJ1-2, the V gene TRBV14; TRBD1 matches at 7 bases. Trimming cost V 4 bases and J 9 bases; bases outside gene matches: 11. Germline V gene lookup returns CDR1 SGHDN and CDR2 FVKESK. This CDR3 has 14 amino acids. CDR3 in DNA: TGTGCCAGCAGCCGCTACGAGACAGGGTTTAGCTACACCTTC. Amino acid sequence: CASSRYETGFSYTF.

This chain joins TRBV10-3 and TRBJ1-2; 9 bases agree with TRBD1. V trimming: 4 bases; J trimming: 6 bases; junction bases outside the gene matches: 6. CDR3 length equals 14 residues. Germline loops: CDR1 ENHRY, CDR2 SYGVKD. The CDR3 region is CAISALDRGNGYTF. CDR3 bases: TGTGCCATCAGTGCCTTGGACAGGGGAAATGGCTACACCTTC.

This chain joins TRBV5-1 and TRBJ1-1, with 9 bases aligning to TRBD1. CDR3 length equals 14 residues. The germline CDR1 and CDR2 sequences are SGHRS and YFSETQ. J gave up 5 bases and V 0 bases, and 2 bases lay outside the gene matches. CDR3 protein: CASSLDRGRTEAFF. The CDR3 DNA reads TGCGCCAGCAGCTTGGACAGGGGGCGGACTGAAGCTTTCTTT.

The gene calls are TRBV9 and TRBJ2-3; D possibly corresponds to TRBD1 (6 bases). With 2 bases removed from V and 2 bases from J, the gap between germline ends came to 9 bases. This CDR3 is 14 amino acids long. Germline CDR1 SGDLS, CDR2 YYNGEE. CDR3 sequence reads: CASSVRGYTDTQYF. In nucleotides, the CDR3 is TGTGCCAGCAGCGTGAGGGGGTACACAGATACGCAGTATTTT.

This clone has more than one count but fewer than ten. Within the sample, other DNA sequences also encode this same CDR3. The chain uses TRBV5-4 and TRBJ1-1, with TRBD1 as a possible D gene (5 bases). The V end lost 0 bases, the J end lost 1 base, and 7 bases lay between the germline ends. Germline V lookup: CDR1 SGHNT, CDR2 YYREEE (reference sequence). This CDR3 is 14 amino acids long. DNA of the CDR3: TGTGCCAGCAGCTTGGGCGGGGGGAACACTGAAGCTTTCTTT. Its translation: CASSLGGGNTEAFF.

The chain employs TRBV2 and TRBJ2-1; 7 bases are a match to TRBD2. The V gene's germline CDR1 is SNHLY and CDR2 FYNNEI. This CDR3 has 12 amino acids. With 4 bases clipped from V and 8 bases from J, the junction kept 2 bases outside the gene matches. CDR3 sequence reads: CASSGLADEQFF. In nucleotides, the CDR3 is TGTGCCAGCAGTGGACTAGCCGATGAGCAGTTCTTC. Drawing the rest from reference TRBV2 and TRBJ2-1, the complete variable domain is EPEVTQTPSHQVTQMGQEVILRCVPISNHLYFYWYRQILGQKVEFLVSFYNNEISEKSEIFDDQFSVERPDGSNFTLKIRSTKLEDSAMYFCASSGLADEQFFGPGTRLTVL.

This chain links TRBV14 with TRBJ1-2; D might be TRBD1 (6 bases). The CDR3 contains 17 residues. Germline V lookup: CDR1 SGHDN, CDR2 FVKESK. Trimming left V 0 bases short and J 1 base short, with 15 bases between. CDR3 protein: CASSQDSGRGINYGYTF. The CDR3 nucleotides are TGTGCCAGCAGCCAAGATTCCGGCAGGGGTATTAACTATGGCTACACCTTC. The whole variable domain, filled in from reference TRBV14 and TRBJ1-2, reads EAGVTQFPSHSVIEKGQTVTLRCDPISGHDNLYWYRRVMGKEIKFLLHFVKESKQDESGMPNNRFLAERTGGTYSTLKVQPAELEDSGVYFCASSQDSGRGINYGYTFGSGTRLTVV.

The chain is built from TRBV5-1 and TRBJ1-2; 9 nucleotides align to TRBD1. The germline CDR1 and CDR2 sequences are SGHRS and YFSETQ. CDR3 length: 13 amino acids. V lost 8 bases, J lost 7 bases, and 9 bases stayed unmatched. The CDR3 spells CASFEDRGSGYTF. CDR3 nucleotide sequence: TGCGCCAGTTTCGAGGACAGGGGATCTGGCTACACCTTC.

In DNA, the CDR3 is TGTGCCAGCAGCGGACAGTACGAGCAGTACTTC. It is translated as CASSGQYEQYF. This sequence joins TRBV7-9 and TRBJ2-7; perhaps TRBD1 as D (6 bases). This CDR3 has 11 residues. CDR1 and CDR2 (germline): SEHNR, FQNEAQ (reference sequence). The V gene lost 5 bases and the J gene lost 4 bases, with 6 bases spanning the gap. The complete variable domain, with remaining parts taken from reference TRBV7-9 and TRBJ2-7, reads DTGVSQNPRHKITKRGQNVTFRCDPISEHNRLYWYRQTLGQGPEFLTYFQNEAQLEKSRLLSDRFSAERPKGSFSTLEIQRTEQGDSAMYLCASSGQYEQYFGPGTRLTVT.

The chain joins TRBV7-3 to TRBJ2-5, with 8 bases aligning to TRBD1. V lost 5 bases to trimming and J lost 5 bases; unmatched junction nucleotides: 10. Germline V gene lookup returns CDR1 SGHTA and CDR2 FQGTGA. The CDR3 contains 15 residues. CDR3 coding DNA: TGTGCCAGCAGCGCCGGGACAGGTGAAGGGGAGACCCAGTACTTC. Amino acids: CASSAGTGEGETQYF.

The V call is TRBV6-6, the J call TRBJ1-2; 7 bases are shared with TRBD1. This CDR3 is 14 amino acids long. Per germline, CDR1 MNHNY and CDR2 SVGAGI (reference sequence). The V and J ends lost 7 bases and 5 bases, in that order; junction bases with no gene match: 10. Here the CDR3 reads CASTLTTGPYGYTF. Written as DNA, the CDR3 is TGTGCCAGCACCTTGACGACAGGGCCTTATGGCTACACCTTC.

This clone has a handful of counts. J is TRBJ2-1 and V is TRBV18; 11 bases fit TRBD2. Germline V lookup: CDR1 KGHSH, CDR2 LQKENI. CDR3 length equals 15 residues. V was pared by 2 bases and J by 8 bases, with 5 bases of the junction left unmatched. The CDR3, as DNA: TGTGCCAGCTCACCAGGTCTAGCGGGAGGCGATGAGCAGTTCTTC. Encoded protein: CASSPGLAGGDEQFF.

The V gene is TRBV11-2, the J gene TRBJ2-1; D possibly corresponds to TRBD2 (6 bases). V was cut by 5 bases and J by 12 bases, with 14 bases left in between. From germline, CDR1 is SGHAT and CDR2 FQNNGV. This CDR3 spans 12 amino acids. CDR3 sequence reads: CASSPRGGTQFF. The CDR3 coding sequence is TGTGCCAGCAGCCCGCGAGGCGGGACGCAGTTCTTC.

This sequence joins TRBV7-2 and TRBJ2-7, with 14 bases that match TRBD2. The CDR3 spans 16 residues. With 5 bases clipped from V and 2 bases from J, the junction kept 5 bases outside the gene matches. From germline, CDR1 is SGHTA and CDR2 FQGNSA. The CDR3 DNA follows: TGTGCCAGCAGCCCAAGACTAGCGGGGGGGACCTACGAGCAGTACTTC. Its protein product is CASSPRLAGGTYEQYF.

The chain couples TRBV4-3 to TRBJ2-5; 8 nucleotides agree with TRBD1. In germline, CDR1 is LGHNA, CDR2 YSLEER. The CDR3 has 15 amino acids. The V gene end was trimmed by 4 bases and the J gene end by 5 bases; junction bases not matched to a gene: 9. CDR3 coding DNA: TGCGCCAGCAGCCTTCGGACAGGGCGGCCTGAGACCCAGTACTTC. This codes for CASSLRTGRPETQYF.